This TCR beta chain was documented in a study of cytomegalovirus exposure and HLA in healthy donors. Overall study: HLA-typed donors contributed around 88 million unique TCRs, which were held in an early data release.

This clone appeared a single time. The antigen is not known. Broader study findings: When the data were analyzed later, several of the most significant clusters appeared to be linked to common viral pathogens. There were reportedly fewer N-insertions in an Asian-associated ancestry cluster than the approximately 630-donor mean, in a later analysis. Three of the chains that were CMV-associated were confirmed in vitro to be specific for CMV antigens.

Primers for the PCR totalled 60 Vbeta and 13 Jbeta. The method was immunoSEQ multiplex PCR; TCRdb's version includes in-frame clones alone and lacks a portion of them. Among roughly 300,000 clones listed, roughly 85% were seen once. V was clipped by 0 bases and J by 2 bases; unmatched bases: 7. The germline CDR1 and CDR2 sequences are SGHNT and YYREEE (reference sequence). The CDR3 runs 17 residues. Sequenced: PBMCs. V gene TRBV5-4 combines with J gene TRBJ2-7; TRBD2 matches at 11 bases. This receptor was identified in a man aged 35-49 years in good health and CMV-seropositive. The CDR3 loop is CASSLGTSGSRTYEQYF. The CDR3 DNA reads TGTGCCAGCAGCTTGGGCACTAGCGGGAGCCGCACCTACGAGCAGTACTTC. The complete variable domain, with remaining parts taken from reference TRBV5-4 and TRBJ2-7, reads ETGVTQSPTHLIKTRGQQVTLRCSSQSGHNTVSWYQQALGQGPQFIFQYYREEENGRGNFPPRFSGLQFPNYSSELNVNALELDDSALYLCASSLGTSGSRTYEQYFGPGTRLTVT.